These 28 T cell receptor beta chains were sequenced from one sample in a study of T cell responses to AZD1222 COVID-19 vaccine. The repertoire was sequenced with immunoSEQ multiplex PCR; TCRdb's copy has only in-frame clones and lacks some. The sample contains under 85,000 clones, approximately 91% of which appear only once. The sample here was peripheral blood, taken on day 0 of MenACWY control vaccination. These receptor sequences come from an adult in good health.

The rearrangement uses TRBV6-5 and TRBJ2-3; D is perhaps TRBD1 or TRBD2 (6 bases each). This CDR3 is 15 amino acids long. CDR1 and CDR2 from the germline V gene are MNHEY and SVGAGI. V lost 3 bases and J 3 bases, leaving 13 bases between the germline ends. CDR3 in DNA: TGTGCCAGCAGTTATGGGGGGCGAAGGACAGATACGCAGTATTTT. Its protein is CASSYGGRRTDTQYF.

The rearrangement joins TRBV6-5 to TRBJ1-2; perhaps TRBD1 as D (5 bases). The CDR3 is 13 residues long. Germline V gives CDR1 MNHEY, CDR2 SVGAGI. V was trimmed by 6 bases and J by 10 bases, leaving 18 bases between them. CDR3 sequence reads: CASRSKSGGDYTF. CDR3 nucleotides: TGTGCCAGCAGATCTAAGTCTGGAGGGGACTACACCTTC.

This rearrangement joins TRBV7-8 to TRBJ1-6; D perhaps matches TRBD1 (6 bases). The CDR3 totals 13 residues. Trimming stripped 5 bases from V and 9 bases from J, with 11 bases between. Germline V lookup: CDR1 SGHVS, CDR2 FQNEAQ. CDR3 residues: CASSPDSLSPLHF. CDR3 nucleotides: TGTGCCAGCAGCCCGGACAGCCTTTCACCCCTCCACTTT.

The V gene is TRBV9, the J gene TRBJ1-2; 12 bases are shared with TRBD1. The CDR3 is made up of 15 amino acids. The germline gives CDR1 SGDLS, CDR2 YYNGEE. V lost 3 bases and J lost 10; bases outside the gene matches: 10. CDR3 sequence: CASSDRTGTGGLYTF. CDR3 bases: TGTGCCAGCAGCGACCGAACCGGGACAGGGGGCCTCTACACCTTC.

The rearrangement links TRBV30 to TRBJ2-2; 7 bases are a match to TRBD1. Looked up from germline, CDR1 is GTSNPN and CDR2 is SVGIG (reference sequence). Germline trimming cut 0 bases from V and 9 bases from J; bases unmatched to any gene: 7. The CDR3 is made up of 14 amino acids. In nucleotides, the CDR3 is TGTGCCTGGAGTGTAGGGTGGGACAGATGGGAGCTGTTTTTT. Encoded protein: CAWSVGWDRWELFF.

The chain employs TRBV11-3 and TRBJ2-1, with TRBD2 matching over 9 bases. Germline V gene sequence: CDR1 SGHNT, CDR2 YENEEA. After removal of 7 bases from V and 2 bases from J, the junction contained 9 bases not matched to a gene. The CDR3 runs 16 residues. As DNA, the CDR3 is TGTGCCAGCACTATAATGGGCGGGGGGGCCTACAATGAGCAGTTCTTC. Translating gives CASTIMGGGAYNEQFF.

This chain connects TRBV11-3 to TRBJ1-4; D gene unclear. The CDR3 loop spans 16 amino acids. The germline V gene encodes CDR1 SGHNT and CDR2 YENEEA. V lost 5 bases, J lost 3 bases, and 16 bases lay in between. The DNA of the CDR3 is TGTGCCAGCAGCCCTCGCCCTTGGGAGGCTAATGAAAAACTGTTTTTT. This sequence encodes CASSPRPWEANEKLFF. Drawing the rest from reference TRBV11-3 and TRBJ1-4, the complete variable domain is EAGVVQSPRYKIIEKKQPVAFWCNPISGHNTLYWYLQNLGQGPELLIRYENEEAVDDSQLPKDRFSAERLKGVDSTLKIQPAELGDSAVYLCASSPRPWEANEKLFFGSGTQLSVL.

The chain combines TRBV19 with TRBJ1-1, with TRBD1 identical over 10 bases. The junction had 4 bases not matched to a gene; V was cut back by 5 bases and J by 4 bases. The CDR3 is 14 amino acids. CDR1 and CDR2 from the germline V gene are LNHDA and SQIVND (reference sequence). CDR3: CASSVDRGTTEAFF. DNA for the CDR3: TGTGCCAGTAGTGTGGACAGGGGGACCACTGAAGCTTTCTTT.

This chain joins TRBV6-5 and TRBJ2-5, with D possibly called TRBD1 or TRBD2 (5 bases each). The V gene lost 7 bases and the J gene lost 7 bases, with 10 bases spanning the gap. CDR1 and CDR2 (germline): MNHEY, SVGAGI. The CDR3 totals 11 residues. CDR3 bases: TGTGCCAGCATGAGGGGCCCGACCCAGTACTTC. Protein sequence: CASMRGPTQYF.

This clone was picked up one time. This chain uses TRBV24-1 with TRBJ1-2; TRBD1 matches at 8 bases. V was pared by 5 bases and J by 7 bases, with 11 bases of the junction left unmatched. This CDR3 has 15 amino acids. Germline V lookup: CDR1 KGHDR, CDR2 SFDVKD. The CDR3 region has the DNA TGTGCCACCAGTGGCGCAGGGGGCGCGAAAGGTGGCTACACCTTC. It codes for CATSGAGGAKGGYTF.

The rearrangement links TRBV9 to TRBJ2-2; D not certain. The germline CDR1 and CDR2 sequences are SGDLS and YYNGEE. The CDR3 runs 13 residues. V lost 2 bases to trimming and J lost 3 bases, with 5 bases between them. CDR3 sequence (DNA): TGTGCCAGCAGCGTTGGGGACACCGGGGAGCTGTTTTTT. Translated, it gives CASSVGDTGELFF.

V and J are TRBV5-1 and TRBJ2-7, with 12 bases that match TRBD2. Germline V gene data show CDR1 as SGHRS and CDR2 as YFSETQ. The trim removed 5 bases at V and 4 bases at J, leaving 7 bases unmatched. The CDR3 is 15 residues long. Written as DNA, the CDR3 is TGCGCCAGCAGGGCGACTAGCGGGGGAGCTTACGAGCAGTACTTC. This codes for CASRATSGGAYEQYF. Full variable domain (outside the CDR3, taken from reference TRBV5-1 and TRBJ2-7): KAGVTQTPRYLIKTRGQQVTLSCSPISGHRSVSWYQQTPGQGLQFLFEYFSETQRNKGNFPGRFSGRQFSNSRSEMNVSTLELGDSALYLCASRATSGGAYEQYFGPGTRLTVT.

V gene TRBV12-3 or TRBV12-4 combines with J gene TRBJ1-4; tentatively, D is TRBD1 (5 bases). The CDR3 sequence is 13 residues long. The V end was cut by 8 bases, the J end by 5 bases, with 12 bases between. The CDR3: CASGQGRNEKLFF. CDR3 nucleotides: TGTGCCAGCGGCCAGGGACGAAATGAAAAACTGTTTTTT.

The rearrangement joins TRBV7-9 to TRBJ2-3; a weak D match, TRBD1 (5 bases). The V gene lost 5 bases and the J gene lost 5 bases, with 14 bases spanning the gap. Germline CDR1 SEHNR, CDR2 FQNEAQ (reference sequence). The CDR3 consists of 14 residues. For the CDR3, the DNA is TGTGCCAGCAGCCTGGGGCAGCTGATAGATACGCAGTATTTT. Translating it yields CASSLGQLIDTQYF. Filled out from reference TRBV7-9 and TRBJ2-3, the complete variable domain reads DTGVSQNPRHKITKRGQNVTFRCDPISEHNRLYWYRQTLGQGPEFLTYFQNEAQLEKSRLLSDRFSAERPKGSFSTLEIQRTEQGDSAMYLCASSLGQLIDTQYFGPGTRLTVL.

V and J are TRBV2 and TRBJ2-2; 7 nucleotides align to TRBD1. Germline CDR1 is SNHLY and CDR2 is FYNNEI. Trimming cost V 6 bases and J 11 bases; bases outside gene matches: 3. The CDR3 covers 11 residues. The DNA of the CDR3 is TGTGCCAGCAGGGCAGGGGGAGAGCTGTTTTTT. This translates into CASRAGGELFF.

This chain connects TRBV28 to TRBJ2-3; 7 nucleotides align to TRBD1. V was clipped by 5 bases and J by 3 bases; unmatched bases: 8. Germline V gene sequence: CDR1 MDHEN, CDR2 SYDVKM. The CDR3 has 15 residues. In DNA, the CDR3 is TGTGCCAGCAGTAAATCAGGGGGTGGGACAGATACGCAGTATTTT. This translates into CASSKSGGGTDTQYF.

The chain is built from TRBV7-6 and TRBJ1-4, with no clear D. V lost 7 bases to trimming and J lost 8 bases, with 11 bases between them. Per the germline V gene, CDR1 is SGHVS and CDR2 is FNYEAQ. This CDR3 has 12 amino acids. CDR3 sequence reads: CASTDEGEKLFF. For the CDR3, the DNA is TGTGCCAGCACCGATGAGGGAGAAAAACTGTTTTTT.

This clone appeared once. The genes are TRBV14 and TRBJ2-5, with D possibly being TRBD1 (5 bases). With 1 base removed from V and 0 bases from J, the gap between germline ends came to 12 bases. Germline V gives CDR1 SGHDN, CDR2 FVKESK. CDR3 length: 16 residues. For the CDR3, the DNA is TGTGCCAGCAGCCAAGGAACAGGAATGTACCAAGAGACCCAGTACTTC. Translating gives CASSQGTGMYQETQYF.

The chain carries TRBV2 and TRBJ1-2, with D possibly matching TRBD1 (6 bases). Germline V gene data show CDR1 as SNHLY and CDR2 as FYNNEI. V lost 7 bases and J 4 bases, leaving 13 bases between the germline ends. The CDR3 length is 13 residues. The CDR3 protein is CASKVGGGYGYTF. As DNA, the CDR3 is TGTGCCAGCAAGGTGGGGGGCGGCTATGGCTACACCTTC.

The chain employs TRBV4-1 and TRBJ2-3, with a possible D match to TRBD1 (5 bases). The CDR3 is 13 residues long. Trimming cost V 3 bases and J 4 bases, with 8 bases left between them. Per germline, CDR1 MGHRA and CDR2 YSYEKL. The CDR3 protein is CASSHRDADTQYF. The CDR3 DNA sequence: TGCGCCAGCAGCCACAGGGATGCAGATACGCAGTATTTT.

V usage is TRBV30 and J usage is TRBJ1-2; TRBD1 aligns across 9 bases. CDR1 and CDR2 (germline): GTSNPN, SVGIG (reference sequence). The CDR3 runs 15 residues. Losses at the gene ends were 0 bases for V and 2 bases for J; bases not matched to a gene: 4. The DNA for the CDR3 is TGTGCCTGGAGTGTCATTACAGGGGGCAACTATGGCTACACCTTC. Protein: CAWSVITGGNYGYTF. Based on the CDR3 plus reference TRBV30 and TRBJ1-2, the full variable domain is SQTIHQWPATLVQPVGSPLSLECTVEGTSNPNLYWYRQAAGRGLQLLFYSVGIGQISSEVPQNLSASRPQDRQFILSSKKLLLSDSGFYLCAWSVITGGNYGYTFGSGTRLTVV.

The genes are TRBV19 and TRBJ2-1; TRBD2 matches 12 bases. The CDR3 has 16 amino acids. Germline CDR1 and CDR2: LNHDA and SQIVND (reference sequence). The ends lost 0 bases at V and 8 bases at J; junction bases unmatched: 5. CDR3 coding DNA: TGTGCCAGTAGTATAGATGGGACTAGCGGGCTGGATGAGCAGTTCTTC. Its protein product is CASSIDGTSGLDEQFF.

V usage is TRBV25-1 and J usage is TRBJ1-3; 9 bases line up with TRBD1. The junction had 7 bases not matched to a gene; V was cut back by 8 bases and J by 8 bases. The germline CDR1 and CDR2 sequences are MGHDK and SYGVNS. CDR3 length: 13 residues. The CDR3 DNA follows: TGTGCCAGCCAGGGACAGGGTACGGACACCATATATTTT. Translation: CASQGQGTDTIYF. Full variable domain (missing parts from reference TRBV25-1 and TRBJ1-3): EADIYQTPRYLVIGTGKKITLECSQTMGHDKMYWYQQDPGMELHLIHYSYGVNSTEKGDLSSESTVSRIRTEHFPLTLESARPSHTSQYLCASQGQGTDTIYFGEGSWLTVV.

The V gene is TRBV5-1, the J gene TRBJ2-1; possible D gene TRBD2, 6 bases. Germline-derived CDR1 and CDR2 are SGHRS and YFSETQ. There are 13 residues in the CDR3. V was trimmed by 5 bases and J by 9 bases, leaving 15 bases between them. In DNA, the CDR3 is TGCGCCAGCAGACTAGCTACTCGGGGTGAGCAGTTCTTC. Protein: CASRLATRGEQFF.

The V call is TRBV4-1, the J call TRBJ2-7, with D maybe TRBD1 (6 bases). Germline V gene sequence: CDR1 MGHRA, CDR2 YSYEKL. V gave up 1 base and J gave up 0 bases, with 10 bases separating them. The CDR3 spans 15 residues. CDR3 coding DNA: TGCGCCAGCAGCCAAGGGACAGCGATCTCCTACGAGCAGTACTTC. It translates to CASSQGTAISYEQYF.

The chain combines TRBV5-6 with TRBJ1-3, with no clear D. V shed 4 bases and J shed 2 bases, with 7 bases lying between them. The CDR3 loop spans 13 amino acids. The V gene's germline CDR1 is SGHDT and CDR2 YYEEEE. The chain's CDR3 is CASSPRAGNTIYF. CDR3 sequence (DNA): TGTGCCAGCAGCCCAAGGGCTGGAAACACCATATATTTT.

This rearrangement joins TRBV11-2 to TRBJ2-1, with D possibly being TRBD1 or TRBD2 (6 bases each). V dropped 5 bases and J dropped 1 base, with 12 bases sitting between them. The CDR3 extends over 15 amino acids. Germline values: CDR1 SGHAT, CDR2 FQNNGV. Written as DNA, the CDR3 is TGTGCCAGCAGCCGCGAGGGGGGATCCTACAATGAGCAGTTCTTC. Its translation: CASSREGGSYNEQFF.

This chain joins TRBV29-1 and TRBJ1-1, with D hard to call. In germline, CDR1 is SQVTM, CDR2 ANQGSEA. Trimming took 4 bases from V and 5 from J, leaving 8 bases between them. The CDR3 runs 11 residues. CDR3: CSVVLRTEAFF. Here the CDR3 DNA reads TGCAGCGTTGTTCTCCGTACTGAAGCTTTCTTT.